This T cell receptor (beta chain) appears in the sequencing data of a study of T-cell reconstitution after alpha-beta-depleted transplantation in children. Whole-study findings and limits: As was reported, about two months after transplant, alpha-beta T cells came from several hundred expanded graft clones. At one year after transplant, newly produced T cells mostly accounted for T-cell counts and diversity.

Construction of the TCRbeta library involved unique molecular identifiers. Each CDR3 protein is one row after TCRdb ran MiXCR on the PCR reads. The sample includes 610,000 or so distinct CDR3 sequences, 25% to 30% seen only once; the top ten take approximately 39%. As to this clonotype: Its antigen is unknown.

V was pared by 3 bases and J by 7 bases, with 12 bases of the junction left unmatched. Germline CDR1 DFQATT, CDR2 SNEGSKA (reference sequence). There are 14 residues in the CDR3. This chain joins TRBV20-1 and TRBJ2-7; 7 bases line up with TRBD2. This specimen was PBMCs, taken before TCRalphabeta/CD19-depleted stem cell transplant. This TCR was recovered from a boy under three years old with Wiskott-Aldrich syndrome, due to receive a stem cell transplant. The CDR3 coding sequence is TGCAGTGCTAGGCTCTGGCGGGAGACTCGGGAGCAGTACTTC. Protein: CSARLWRETREQYF.